The 20 T cell receptor beta chains in this list originate from one sample, sequenced in a study of read filtering for tumor transcriptome and immune sequencing. The library was built from about 400 ng RNA with molecular barcoded adaptors for alpha/delta and beta/gamma chains. In TCRdb, the reads were re-called with MiXCR into one record per CDR3 protein. The sample carries about 130,000 distinct CDR3 sequences, roughly 13% recorded once. Sequenced material: a population of CD138-negative cells sorted from bone marrow. The source is a donor at least 40 years old with multiple myeloma.

As to this clonotype: This may come from a read error, since a much larger clone is one base off. The chain joins TRBV28 to TRBJ2-1; 10 bases map to TRBD2. CDR3 size: 15 residues. Germline V gene lookup returns CDR1 MDHEN and CDR2 SYDVKM. CDR3 in DNA: TGTGCCAGCAGCAATGGAGCGGGAGGGTACAATGAGCGGTTCTTC. Protein: CASSNGAGGYNERFF.

The sample holds a few counts of this clonotype. This chain joins TRBV29-1 and TRBJ2-7, with D possibly called TRBD1 or TRBD2 (5 bases each). The CDR3 is 13 amino acids. Trimming left V 4 bases short and J 1 base short, with 11 bases between. CDR1 and CDR2 (germline): SQVTM, ANQGSEA. CDR3 DNA sequence: TGCAGCGTTGCCCGGGACCGATCCTACGAGCAGTACTTC. Encoded protein: CSVARDRSYEQYF.

This clonotype has a count of ten or more. The J gene is TRBJ2-3, the V gene TRBV6-2 or TRBV6-3; the D gene is possibly TRBD2 (5 bases). V lost 5 bases and J 6 bases, leaving 9 bases between the germline ends. The germline CDR1 and CDR2 sequences are MNHEY and SVGEGT. The CDR3 totals 12 residues. CDR3 sequence: CASSRTGDTQYF. DNA for the CDR3: TGTGCCAGCAGTCGCACGGGGGATACGCAGTATTTT.

The table lists this clonotype with many counts. J is TRBJ1-1 and V is TRBV10-2; 9 nucleotides agree with TRBD1. The ends lost 4 bases at V and 5 bases at J; junction bases unmatched: 8. Germline V gene data show CDR1 as WSHSY and CDR2 as SAAADI. The CDR3 is 15 amino acids. Written as DNA, the CDR3 is TGCGCCAGCAGTGGGCCGGACAGGGGTGGTACTGAAGCTTTCTTT. It encodes CASSGPDRGGTEAFF.

The sample holds many counts of this clonotype. The V gene is TRBV20-1, the J gene TRBJ2-7; TRBD2 might be the D (6 bases). CDR3 length: 14 residues. Trimming pared 4 bases from V and 2 bases from J, leaving 15 bases between. The germline CDR1 and CDR2 sequences are DFQATT and SNEGSKA (reference sequence). CDR3 sequence: CSAISGTETYEQYF. CDR3 DNA: TGCAGTGCTATATCTGGGACTGAAACCTACGAGCAGTACTTC.

This clonotype was detected many times. The chain employs TRBV18 and TRBJ2-3; 9 positions agree with TRBD1. The junction had 4 bases not matched to a gene; V was cut back by 4 bases and J by 2 bases. The CDR3 has 15 residues. Germline lookup yields CDR1 KGHSH and CDR2 LQKENI. This CDR3 reads CASSLEQGATDTQYF. In DNA, the CDR3 is TGTGCCAGCTCACTCGAACAGGGGGCCACAGATACGCAGTATTTT. Using reference TRBV18 and TRBJ2-3 for the parts outside the CDR3, the full variable domain is NAGVMQNPRHLVRRRGQEARLRCSPMKGHSHVYWYRQLPEEGLKFMVYLQKENIIDESGMPKERFSAEFPKEGPSILRIQQVVRGDSAAYFCASSLEQGATDTQYFGPGTRLTVL.

This clonotype was detected many times. V gene TRBV2 combines with J gene TRBJ2-2; D is unresolved. This CDR3 is 14 amino acids long. Trimming cost V 4 bases and J 2 bases, with 8 bases left between them. Germline CDR1 SNHLY, CDR2 FYNNEI. The CDR3 DNA reads TGTGCCAGCAGTGCTACCACCAACACCGGGGAGCTGTTTTTT. Its protein is CASSATTNTGELFF.

The V gene is TRBV7-9, the J gene TRBJ2-4; D possibly corresponds to TRBD2 (5 bases). Germline lookup yields CDR1 SEHNR and CDR2 FQNEAQ (reference sequence). With 5 bases removed from V and 15 bases from J, the gap between germline ends came to 32 bases. The CDR3 spans 17 residues. The CDR3 nucleotides read TGTGCCAGCAGCCCGAGGGCGGCCGGGAACCCCTCTCGGTCTTCGTACTTC. Its protein is CASSPRAAGNPSRSSYF.

This clonotype appeared many times. This rearrangement joins TRBV5-1 to TRBJ2-1; no reliable D call. The length of the CDR3 is 15 residues. V was clipped by 4 bases and J by 5 bases, with 16 bases between them. Germline lookup yields CDR1 SGHRS and CDR2 YFSETQ. The CDR3 loop is CASSQTGLRDNEQFF. In DNA form, the CDR3 reads TGCGCCAGCAGCCAAACCGGTCTCCGAGACAATGAGCAGTTCTTC.

This clonotype was recorded at least ten times. The gene calls are TRBV14 and TRBJ1-1, with D possibly being TRBD1 (6 bases). Germline V gene data show CDR1 as SGHDN and CDR2 as FVKESK. The CDR3 loop spans 16 amino acids. Trimming shortened V by 4 bases and J by 1 base, and 16 bases separated the two germline ends. The CDR3 sequence: CASSPLQGLGNTEAFF. CDR3 nucleotide sequence: TGTGCCAGCAGCCCCTTGCAGGGGCTGGGGAACACTGAAGCTTTCTTT.

Many counts were recorded for this clonotype. The chain combines TRBV2 with TRBJ1-5; TRBD1 aligns across 7 bases. The germline V gene has CDR1 SNHLY and CDR2 FYNNEI. The CDR3 has 14 amino acids. The trim removed 6 bases at V and 7 bases at J, leaving 9 bases unmatched. CDR3 nucleotides: TGTGCCAGCAGCCAACAGGGGATTCGGCAGCCCCAGCATTTT. It is translated as CASSQQGIRQPQHF.

The J gene is TRBJ2-6, the V gene TRBV24-1, with 7 nucleotides matching TRBD1. Germline values: CDR1 KGHDR, CDR2 SFDVKD. Unmatched junction bases numbered 1, after V lost 4 bases and J lost 2 bases. The CDR3 totals 15 residues. The CDR3 sequence: CATSDTGAGANVLTF. CDR3 coding DNA: TGTGCCACCAGTGACACAGGGGCTGGGGCCAACGTCCTGACTTTC.

This clonotype was recorded many times. The CDR3 is CATSRGQKPPQKLFF. The CDR3, as DNA: TGTGCCACCAGCCGAGGACAGAAACCCCCACAAAAACTGTTTTTT. The rearrangement joins TRBV15 to TRBJ1-4, with D maybe TRBD1 (6 bases). The CDR3 consists of 15 residues. V was shortened by 5 bases and J by 9 bases, with 19 bases between the two germline ends. Per germline, CDR1 LNHNV and CDR2 YYDKDF (reference sequence).

This clonotype has a count of ten or more. This rearrangement joins TRBV7-9 to TRBJ1-6; unclear D gene. CDR3 length equals 16 residues. Looked up from germline, CDR1 is SEHNR and CDR2 is FQNEAQ (reference sequence). V was trimmed by 1 base and J by 9 bases, leaving 16 bases between them. The CDR3 sequence: CASSLGAHGESSPLHF. The CDR3 coding sequence is TGTGCCAGCAGCTTAGGGGCCCATGGCGAAAGTTCACCCCTCCACTTT.

This clonotype was counted between two and nine times. This sequence joins TRBV20-1 and TRBJ2-6; perhaps D is TRBD1 or TRBD2 (5 bases each). The CDR3 contains 15 residues. Germline lookup yields CDR1 DFQATT and CDR2 SNEGSKA (reference sequence). Trimming removed 5 bases from V and 0 bases from J, with 11 bases in between. The CDR3: CSAGTLSSGANVLTF. The CDR3, as DNA: TGCAGTGCTGGGACCTTAAGCTCTGGGGCCAACGTCCTGACTTTC.

Many counts were recorded for this clonotype. This chain uses TRBV7-2 with TRBJ2-1; 11 bases are shared with TRBD2. V shed 5 bases and J 14 bases; nucleotides not matched to a gene: 11. The germline gives CDR1 SGHTA, CDR2 FQGNSA. CDR3 length: 14 residues. Here the CDR3 DNA reads TGTGCCAGCAGCATTACTAGCGGGAGTCGAACGGAGTTCTTC. Its protein is CASSITSGSRTEFF.

This chain uses TRBV28 with TRBJ1-2, with D unresolved. Trimming cost V 4 bases and J 8 bases, with 8 bases left between them. Looked up from germline, CDR1 is MDHEN and CDR2 is SYDVKM. CDR3 size: 11 residues. CDR3 sequence: CASSYFGGYTF. The CDR3, as DNA: TGTGCCAGCAGTTATTTTGGCGGCTACACCTTC.

This clonotype was detected ten times or more. The rearrangement uses TRBV7-2 and TRBJ2-7; TRBD2 aligns across 10 bases. This CDR3 is 16 amino acids long. Unmatched junction bases numbered 9, after V lost 5 bases and J lost 2 bases. Per germline, CDR1 SGHTA and CDR2 FQGNSA. The CDR3 bases are TGTGCCAGCAGCCCGAGGACTAGCGGAAATACCTACGAGCAGTACTTC. It translates to CASSPRTSGNTYEQYF.

A few counts support this clonotype. The chain links TRBV2 to TRBJ1-5, with 9 bases matching TRBD1. The junction had 4 bases not matched to a gene; V was cut back by 4 bases and J by 6 bases. This CDR3 is built from 14 residues. Germline lookup yields CDR1 SNHLY and CDR2 FYNNEI. CDR3 DNA: TGTGCCAGCAGTGGACAGGGGGAGACTCAGCCCCAGCATTTT. It yields the protein CASSGQGETQPQHF. The complete variable domain, with remaining parts taken from reference TRBV2 and TRBJ1-5, reads EPEVTQTPSHQVTQMGQEVILRCVPISNHLYFYWYRQILGQKVEFLVSFYNNEISEKSEIFDDQFSVERPDGSNFTLKIRSTKLEDSAMYFCASSGQGETQPQHFGDGTRLSIL.

This clonotype was counted between two and nine times. A clone one base away is much larger, so this may be a read error. The chain joins TRBV7-9 to TRBJ2-3, with 9 bases matching TRBD2. Looked up from germline, CDR1 is SEHNR and CDR2 is FQNEAQ (reference sequence). V lost 3 bases to trimming and J lost 4 bases; unmatched junction nucleotides: 8. The CDR3 totals 16 residues. The CDR3 reads CASSFTTSGSSDTQYF. The CDR3 bases are TGTGCCAGCAGCTTTACGACTAGCGGTAGCTCAGATACGCAGTATTTT.